This is a list of T cell receptor beta chains from one sample in a study of CD8+CD57+ T cells in acquired aplastic anemia. From the reads, TCRdb called clonotypes with MiXCR, one entry per CDR3 protein. The sample lists some 290,000 distinct CDR3 sequences; 45% to 65% were seen once. The sequenced sample was sorted CD4+, CD8+, or CD8+CD57+ T cells (not recorded which) from PBMCs. The receptors here all came from a human donor with severe aplastic anemia or a healthy control (not recorded which). Both conserved end residues are part of each CDR3. Fields, in order: V gene, J gene, D gene, clone size, CDR3 length, CDR3 protein, CDR3 DNA. The D gene is left open where the match is weak. For some rows the clone size is stated as once, few or many, or as a class when expanded; others skip it.

>TRBV2|TRBJ2-2|NA|few|15
CASSAEGPNTGELFF
TGTGCCAGCAGTGCGGAGGGGCCGAACACCGGGGAGCTGTTTTTT
>TRBV7-9|TRBJ2-3|TRBD1|few|16
CASSLVAGGQTDTQYF
TGTGCCAGCAGCTTAGTAGCAGGGGGTCAAACAGATACGCAGTATTTT
>TRBV7-2|TRBJ1-6|TRBD1|NA|15
CASSPEGQNNSPLHF
TGTGCCAGCAGCCCGGAGGGACAGAATAATTCACCCCTCCACTTT
>TRBV20-1|TRBJ1-1|TRBD1|NA|13
CSARGQINTEAFF
TGCAGTGCTAGGGGACAGATAAACACTGAAGCTTTCTTT
>TRBV20-1|TRBJ2-7|NA|few|13
CSARHRSFYEQYF
TGCAGTGCTAGACACAGAAGCTTCTACGAGCAGTACTTC
>TRBV2|TRBJ1-2|NA|NA|13
CASSARGGYGYTF
TGTGCCAGCAGCGCACGGGGGGGCTATGGCTACACCTTC
>TRBV7-2|TRBJ2-7|NA|NA|15
CASSLFSDQVSEQYF
TGTGCCAGCAGCTTATTTTCGGATCAGGTGTCCGAGCAGTACTTC
>TRBV20-1|TRBJ1-1|NA|NA|14
CSAIDSRVSTEAFF
TGCAGTGCTATCGATAGTAGGGTATCCACTGAAGCTTTCTTT
>TRBV2|TRBJ1-1|NA|NA|14
CASSERSRHTEAFF
TGTGCCAGCAGTGAACGGTCCCGGCACACTGAAGCTTTCTTT
>TRBV7-2|TRBJ1-2|NA|NA|19
CASSLVGGSPAADNYGYTF
TGTGCCAGCAGCTTAGTGGGGGGTTCTCCCGCAGCTGATAACTATGGCTACACCTTC
>TRBV6-2/TRBV6-3|TRBJ1-1|NA|NA|16
CASSQRTAALNTEAFF
TGTGCCAGCAGCCAAAGGACAGCCGCCTTGAACACTGAAGCTTTCTTT
>TRBV12-5|TRBJ1-2|NA|many|14
CASGLSRGAYGYTF
TGTGCTAGTGGTTTGTCCAGGGGCGCCTATGGCTACACCTTC
>TRBV12-3/TRBV12-4|TRBJ2-7|NA|NA|14
CASSLGDLYYEQYF
TGTGCCAGCAGTTTAGGGGACCTGTACTACGAGCAGTACTTC
>TRBV6-2/TRBV6-3|TRBJ1-2|NA|many|12
CASNRGGDGYTF
TGTGCCAGCAATCGGGGAGGGGACGGCTACACCTTC
>TRBV6-4|TRBJ2-6|NA|NA|13
CARTKQGANVLTF
TGTGCCAGGACTAAACAGGGGGCCAACGTCCTGACTTTC
>TRBV9|TRBJ2-6|NA|once|14
CASSVGGILGVLTF
TGTGCCAGCAGCGTAGGGGGTATCCTAGGCGTCCTGACTTTC
>TRBV29-1|TRBJ2-7|NA|few|13
CSVEDERTYEQYF
TGCAGCGTTGAGGACGAGCGAACCTACGAGCAGTACTTC
>TRBV12-3/TRBV12-4|TRBJ1-6|TRBD1|NA|15
CASSTYGTEVSPLHF
TGTGCCAGCAGTACGTATGGGACAGAAGTCTCGCCCCTCCACTTT
>TRBV20-1|TRBJ2-1|TRBD2|once|16
CSAEHGGTSGPNEQFF
TGCAGTGCCGAACATGGGGGGACTAGCGGTCCCAATGAGCAGTTCTTC
>TRBV10-3|TRBJ1-4|TRBD1|NA|15
CAISESQGGFEKLFF
TGTGCCATCAGTGAGTCGCAGGGGGGGTTTGAAAAACTGTTTTTT
>TRBV6-5|TRBJ2-1|TRBD2|few|14
CASSWTSGSNEQFF
TGTGCCAGCAGCTGGACTAGCGGGAGTAATGAGCAGTTCTTC
>TRBV2|TRBJ1-6|NA|NA|14
CASSGGTTYSPLHF
TGTGCCAGCAGTGGAGGGACCACCTATTCACCCCTCCACTTT
>TRBV20-1|TRBJ1-1|NA|few|13
CSAPVQGNTEAFF
TGCAGTGCCCCGGTACAGGGGAACACTGAAGCTTTCTTT
>TRBV20-1|TRBJ2-3|NA|NA|13
CSGGDPSTDTQYF
TGCAGTGGAGGAGACCCCAGCACAGATACGCAGTATTTT
>TRBV2|TRBJ2-1|NA|NA|13
CASSLESRKGRFF
TGTGCCAGCAGCCTCGAATCTAGGAAAGGGCGGTTCTTC
>TRBV19|TRBJ2-7|NA|NA|13
CASSGDSRGEQYF
TGTGCCAGTAGTGGGGACTCCCGGGGCGAGCAGTACTTC
>TRBV6-2/TRBV6-3|TRBJ2-5|NA|NA|12
CASRDPQETQYF
TGTGCCAGCAGGGATCCTCAAGAGACCCAGTACTTC
>TRBV20-1|TRBJ1-4|TRBD1|NA|14
CSAGGTGNPEKLFF
TGCAGTGCTGGCGGGACAGGCAACCCTGAAAAACTGTTTTTT
>TRBV2|TRBJ2-5|NA|once|15
CASSAGAARVETQYF
TGTGCCAGCAGTGCGGGGGCAGCGAGGGTAGAGACCCAGTACTTC
>TRBV6-5|TRBJ2-5|NA|many|13
CASSSPIRETQYF
TGTGCCAGCAGTTCCCCTATCAGAGAGACCCAGTACTTC
>TRBV29-1|TRBJ2-3|NA|NA|12
CSVRQGTDTQYF
TGCAGCGTTCGGCAGGGCACAGATACGCAGTATTTT
>TRBV20-1|TRBJ1-5|NA|NA|13
CSARDRSNQPQHF
TGCAGTGCTAGGGACAGAAGCAATCAGCCCCAGCATTTT
>TRBV20-1|TRBJ1-3|TRBD1|many|14
CSAPGTGSGNTIYF
TGCAGTGCTCCTGGGACAGGGTCGGGAAACACCATATATTTT
>TRBV24-1|TRBJ2-5|NA|few|15
CATSDPLGDQETQYF
TGTGCCACCAGTGATCCACTCGGGGACCAAGAGACCCAGTACTTC